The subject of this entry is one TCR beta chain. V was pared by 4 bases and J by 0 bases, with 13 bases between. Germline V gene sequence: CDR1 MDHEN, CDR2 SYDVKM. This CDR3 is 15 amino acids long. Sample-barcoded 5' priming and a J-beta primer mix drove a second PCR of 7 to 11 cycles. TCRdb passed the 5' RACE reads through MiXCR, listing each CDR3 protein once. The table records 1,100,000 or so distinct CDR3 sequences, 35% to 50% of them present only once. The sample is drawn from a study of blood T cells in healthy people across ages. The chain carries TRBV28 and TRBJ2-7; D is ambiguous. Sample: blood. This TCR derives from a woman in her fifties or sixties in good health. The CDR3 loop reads CASSSQAVSSYEQYF. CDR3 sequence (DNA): TGTGCCAGCAGTTCCCAGGCCGTCAGCTCCTACGAGCAGTACTTC.